Listed below are T cell receptor beta chains from one sample, sequenced in a study of long-term antiretroviral therapy in people with HIV. This table comes from immunoSEQ multiplex PCR, and its TCRdb copy is limited to in-frame clones, with some not included. Of tens of thousands of clones listed, about 84% are singletons. This sample comprised unsorted PBMCs, obtained 0.8 years before starting antiretroviral therapy. These receptors originate from a man younger than 35 with HIV. CDR3s include the opening cysteine and the closing phenylalanine or tryptophan. Fields, in order: D gene, clone size, J gene, V gene, CDR3 DNA, CDR3 protein. A D gene is named only where the DNA matches it firmly. Not all rows give a size; the values are once, few, many and, for expanded clones, a class.

TRBD2 once TRBJ2-1 TRBV5-4 TGTGCCAGCAGCCCCTGGACTAGCGGGCCCCGTTATGAGCAGTTCTTC CASSPWTSGPRYEQFF
TRBD2 . TRBJ2-5 TRBV9 TGTGCCAGCAGCGTAGTAGGGACTATGGGTGAGACCCAGTACTTC CASSVVGTMGETQYF
. . TRBJ2-7 TRBV28 TGTGCCAGCAGTATTCCGGAGCTCCTTTACGAGCAGTACTTC CASSIPELLYEQYF
. . TRBJ1-2 TRBV7-2 TGTGCCAGCAGCTTAGCTGCCGGGGGGACCGGGTATGGCTACACCTTC CASSLAAGGTGYGYTF
. . TRBJ2-1 TRBV25-1 TGTGCCAGCAGTGCCCAGTACAATGAGCAGTTCTTC CASSAQYNEQFF
. . TRBJ1-1 TRBV28 TGTGCCAGCAGCGCTGACAAGGGCAAGAACACTGAAGCTTTCTTT CASSADKGKNTEAFF
TRBD1 . TRBJ2-3 TRBV6-1 TGTGCCAGCAGTGAAGGGACAGGGGGGTCAGATACGCAGTATTTT CASSEGTGGSDTQYF
TRBD1 . TRBJ1-6 TRBV7-8 TGTGCCAGCAGCCTGACGGGACAGAAAAATTCACCCCTCCACTTT CASSLTGQKNSPLHF
TRBD1 . TRBJ2-1 TRBV10-3 TGTGCCATCTCGGACTGGGACAGTAACAATGAGCAGTTCTTC CAISDWDSNNEQFF
TRBD2 . TRBJ2-7 TRBV28 TGTGCCAGCAGTTTGGGGACTAGCGGGACAAACCACGAGCAGTACTTC CASSLGTSGTNHEQYF
TRBD2 . TRBJ2-7 TRBV6-1 TGTGCCAGCACTGAGACTAGCGGATACGAGCAGTACTTC CASTETSGYEQYF
. . TRBJ2-1 TRBV28 TGTGCCAGCAGAACAGGGGTGGGGGGGAGCAATGAGCAGTTCTTC CASRTGVGGSNEQFF
. . TRBJ1-4 TRBV27 TGTGCCAGCAGTTCTAGAGGAACTAATGAAAAACTGTTTTTT CASSSRGTNEKLFF
TRBD1 . TRBJ2-2 TRBV7-9 TGTGCCAGCAGCCGGGACAGGGTGAACACCGGGGAGCTGTTTTTT CASSRDRVNTGELFF
TRBD2 . TRBJ2-1 TRBV19 TGTGCCACCACACTAGCGGGAGTTTCCAATGAGCAGTTCTTC CATTLAGVSNEQFF
TRBD1 . TRBJ1-1 TRBV6-6 TGTGCCAGCAGGAGGCGGGACAGTGGGAACACTGAAGCTTTCTTT CASRRRDSGNTEAFF
TRBD1 . TRBJ1-1 TRBV5-1 TGCGCCAGCAGCTTGTGGACAGGGAGTGAGGCTGAAGCTTTCTTT CASSLWTGSEAEAFF
. . TRBJ1-4 TRBV4-2 TGTGCCAGCAGCCAAGACTCCGGACAGCACTACACTAATGAAAAACTGTTTTTT CASSQDSGQHYTNEKLFF
. . TRBJ2-5 TRBV5-4 TGTGCCAGCAGCTTGGGTTCCCGTGAGACCCAGTACTTC CASSLGSRETQYF
. . TRBJ1-3 TRBV15 TGTGCCACCAGCAGACTCGGTTCGGAATCTGGAAACACCATATATTTT CATSRLGSESGNTIYF
. . TRBJ2-7 TRBV5-1 TGCGCCAGCAGCGCCCAGGTAGCCTACGAGCAGTACTTC CASSAQVAYEQYF
TRBD1 . TRBJ1-2 TRBV5-1 TGCGCCAGCAGCTCGGACAGGCTGGAGGGCTACACCTTC CASSSDRLEGYTF
. . TRBJ1-2 TRBV5-5 TGTGCCAGCAGCTTGGATAGTGGACAGACGGGCTACACCTTC CASSLDSGQTGYTF
. once TRBJ1-3 TRBV4-3 TGCGCCAGCAGCCAAGATTATGAGGCTATCTCTGGAAACACCATATATTTT CASSQDYEAISGNTIYF
TRBD1 few TRBJ1-2 TRBV7-3 TGTGCCAGCAGCCCCCTAGGGGGCGACGGCTACACCTTC CASSPLGGDGYTF
. few TRBJ1-6 TRBV29-1 TGCAGCGTTGGAGAGTTTTCACCCCTCCACTTT CSVGEFSPLHF
. . TRBJ2-1 TRBV29-1 TGCAGCGTTGATGGTCGGGTCTCCTACAATGAGCAGTTCTTC CSVDGRVSYNEQFF
. . TRBJ1-1 TRBV25-1 TGTGCCAGCAGTGAACCAGGGGATAAGACTGAAGCTTTCTTT CASSEPGDKTEAFF
. . TRBJ2-4 TRBV6-5 TGTGCCAGCAGTTACCGACAGGGAGGAGCCAAAAACATTCAGTACTTC CASSYRQGGAKNIQYF
. . TRBJ2-2 TRBV27 TGTGCCAGCAGTTCCCAAAACACCGGGGAGCTGTTTTTT CASSSQNTGELFF
. . TRBJ2-7 TRBV29-1 TGCAGCGTTGGGGAGGGGGAGTCCGGCGAGCAGTACTTC CSVGEGESGEQYF
. . TRBJ1-5 TRBV25-1 TGTGCCAGCAGTGAATACAACCTCCCATCACCCCAGCATTTT CASSEYNLPSPQHF
TRBD2 . TRBJ2-7 TRBV6-5 TGTGCCAGCAGTTTCGGGACTAGCCCAAGTTCCTACGAGCAGTACTTC CASSFGTSPSSYEQYF
. . TRBJ1-1 TRBV29-1 TGCAGCGTTATGCCCCAGGGGAACACTGAAGCTTTCTTT CSVMPQGNTEAFF
. . TRBJ1-2 TRBV28 TGTGCCAGCAGAACTCCCCGTACAGGAAACTATGGCTACACCTTC CASRTPRTGNYGYTF
TRBD1 . TRBJ1-2 TRBV11-2 TGTGCCAGCAGCCCCGGGACAGGCTATGGCTACACCTTC CASSPGTGYGYTF
. once TRBJ2-5 TRBV11-2 TGTGCCAGCAGCTCCGGCAGGACTCAAGAGACCCAGTACTTC CASSSGRTQETQYF
TRBD2 . TRBJ2-7 TRBV11-1 TGTGCCAGCAGCCCGGGACTAGCTGGGTACGAGCAGTACTTC CASSPGLAGYEQYF
. . TRBJ1-5 TRBV19 TGTGCCAGTAGTATCCCTACCGAAGGCGGGGGAGGCAATCAGCCCCAGCATTTT CASSIPTEGGGGNQPQHF
TRBD1 . TRBJ1-2 TRBV9 TGTGCCAGCAGCGTGGGACAGGGGGACTTCTATGGCTACACCTTC CASSVGQGDFYGYTF
TRBD1 . TRBJ2-7 TRBV11-2 TGTGCCAGCAGATCAACAGGGGGCTGGTACGAGCAGTACTTC CASRSTGGWYEQYF
TRBD1 . TRBJ2-1 TRBV7-9 TGTGCCAGCAGGGTGGACAGGGAGTACAATGAGCAGTTCTTC CASRVDREYNEQFF
TRBD1 medium-sized TRBJ1-1 TRBV6-5 TGTGCCAGCAGCCTAACGCAGGGGGGAGCTGAAGCTTTCTTT CASSLTQGGAEAFF
TRBD2 . TRBJ2-7 TRBV5-1 TGCGCCAGCAGCCCCGGGACTAGGCGAATCGACGAGCAGTACTTC CASSPGTRRIDEQYF
TRBD1 few TRBJ1-2 TRBV7-9 TGTGCCAGCAGCCAAGAACAGGGGGCAGAAGGCTACACCTTC CASSQEQGAEGYTF
TRBD2 . TRBJ2-3 TRBV29-1 TGCAGCGTCGTACCTCTACTGGGACTAGCGGGAGGGGACTCGGGCACAGATACGCAGTATTTT CSVVPLLGLAGGDSGTDTQYF
. . TRBJ2-7 TRBV7-7 TGTGCTAGCAGCTTCACGCGGAACTACGAGCAGTACTTC CASSFTRNYEQYF
TRBD2 . TRBJ2-1 TRBV19 TGTGCCAGTAGTAGCGGGAGGGCCGGTGAGCAGTTCTTC CASSSGRAGEQFF
. . TRBJ2-6 TRBV5-6 TGTGCCAGCAGCTTCTGGGCTTTTCTCCCTGGGGCCAACGTCCTGACTTTC CASSFWAFLPGANVLTF
. . TRBJ1-1 TRBV11-2 TGTGCCAGCAGCTTGGTAATGGGGTTCTCTGAAGCTTTCTTT CASSLVMGFSEAFF
. . TRBJ2-7 TRBV7-9 TGTGCCAGCAGCTCTTTCCTCGGCTCCCACTACTACGAGCAGTACTTC CASSSFLGSHYYEQYF
. . TRBJ2-7 TRBV7-9 TGTGCCAGCAGCCTAGTCTTGGCGGACGAGCAGTACTTC CASSLVLADEQYF
. . TRBJ2-3 TRBV6-5 TGTGCCAGCAGCGGGGGAGGAGCTAGCACAGATACGCAGTATTTT CASSGGGASTDTQYF
. . TRBJ1-3 TRBV5-1 TGCGCCAGCAGCGCTCCGGGACTTGATAGCTCTGGAAACACCATATATTTT CASSAPGLDSSGNTIYF
. . TRBJ2-7 TRBV7-2 TGTGCCAGCAGCTTATTGGTGGGAGTTCCGTACGAGCAGTACTTC CASSLLVGVPYEQYF
. . TRBJ2-5 TRBV5-1 TGCGCCAGCAGCCGGGGGACAGACCAAGAGACCCAGTACTTC CASSRGTDQETQYF
TRBD1 . TRBJ2-7 TRBV7-2 TGTGCCAGCAGTCCGGGACAGGGTCCCTACGAGCAGTACTTC CASSPGQGPYEQYF